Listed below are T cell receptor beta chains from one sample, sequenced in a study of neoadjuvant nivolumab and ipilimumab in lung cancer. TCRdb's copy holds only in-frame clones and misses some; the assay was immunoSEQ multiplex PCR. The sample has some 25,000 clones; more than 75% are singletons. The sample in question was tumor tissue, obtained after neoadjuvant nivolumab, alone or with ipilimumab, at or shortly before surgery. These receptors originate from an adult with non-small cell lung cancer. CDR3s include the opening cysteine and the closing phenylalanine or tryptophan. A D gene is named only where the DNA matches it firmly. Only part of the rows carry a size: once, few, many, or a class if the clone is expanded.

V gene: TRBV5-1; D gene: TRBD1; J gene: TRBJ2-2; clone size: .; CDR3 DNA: TGCGCCAGCAGCTTTGACTGGGACAGCATTAACACCGGGGAGCTGTTTTTT; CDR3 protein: CASSFDWDSINTGELFF
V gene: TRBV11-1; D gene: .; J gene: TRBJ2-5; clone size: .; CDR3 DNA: TGTGCCAGCAGCTTAGGGGGAACAACGGAGACCCAGTACTTC; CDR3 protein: CASSLGGTTETQYF
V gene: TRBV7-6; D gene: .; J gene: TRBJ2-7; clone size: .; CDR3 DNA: TGTGCCAGCAGCTTGGGGGGCTATGCATTCGAGCAGTACTTC; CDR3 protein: CASSLGGYAFEQYF
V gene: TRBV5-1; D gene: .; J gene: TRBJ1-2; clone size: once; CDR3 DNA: TGCGCCAGCAGCTTGGCCTCAGGGGATGGCTACACCTTC; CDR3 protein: CASSLASGDGYTF
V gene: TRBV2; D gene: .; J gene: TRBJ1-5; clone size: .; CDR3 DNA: TGTGCCAGTCTTTATCTAAGCAATCAGCCCCAGCATTTT; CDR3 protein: CASLYLSNQPQHF
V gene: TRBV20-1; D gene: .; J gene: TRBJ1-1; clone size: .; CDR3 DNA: TGCAGTGCTCAATACACTGAAGCTTTCTTT; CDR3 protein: CSAQYTEAFF
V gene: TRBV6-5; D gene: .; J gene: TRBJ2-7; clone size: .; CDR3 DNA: TGTGCCAGCAGTTATAAGTGGGGGAACGAGCAGTACTTC; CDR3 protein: CASSYKWGNEQYF
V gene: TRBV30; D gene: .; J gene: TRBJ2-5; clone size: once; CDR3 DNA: TGTGCCTGGAGGAGGAAGGAAACAGGGACCCAGTACTTC; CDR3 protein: CAWRRKETGTQYF
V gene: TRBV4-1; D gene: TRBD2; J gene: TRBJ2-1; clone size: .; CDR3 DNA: TGCGCCAGCAGCCGTACTGGGACTAGCGGCCACAATGAGCAGTTCTTC; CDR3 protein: CASSRTGTSGHNEQFF
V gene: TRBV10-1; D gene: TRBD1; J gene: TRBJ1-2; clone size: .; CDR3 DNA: TGCGCCACCCGCCAGGGGGCCTATGGCTACACCTTC; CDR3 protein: CATRQGAYGYTF
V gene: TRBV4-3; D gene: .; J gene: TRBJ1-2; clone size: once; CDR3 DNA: TGCGCCAGCAGCCCTGGGGCAGGGACGAACTATGGCTACACCTTC; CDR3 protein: CASSPGAGTNYGYTF
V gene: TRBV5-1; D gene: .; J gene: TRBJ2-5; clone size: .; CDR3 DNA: TGCGCCAGCTCTCCTGTTTGGCCACAAGAGACCCAGTACTTC; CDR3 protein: CASSPVWPQETQYF
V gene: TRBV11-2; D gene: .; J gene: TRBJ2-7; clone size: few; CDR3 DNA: TGTGCCAGCAGCTTAGCCCCCGGGTACGAGCAGTACTTC; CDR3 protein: CASSLAPGYEQYF
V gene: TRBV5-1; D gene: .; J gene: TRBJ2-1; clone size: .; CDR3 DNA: TGCGCCAGCAGCTTGAGAGTGGGGGGGGCCCAGGGTGAGCAGTTCTTC; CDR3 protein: CASSLRVGGAQGEQFF
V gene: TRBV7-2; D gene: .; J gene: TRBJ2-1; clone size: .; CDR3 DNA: TGTGCCAGCAGCTTAGGGGTGTGGGGGGCTAGCGGTGACAATGAGCAGTTCTTC; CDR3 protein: CASSLGVWGASGDNEQFF
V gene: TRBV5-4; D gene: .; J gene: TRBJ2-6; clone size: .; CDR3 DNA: TGTGCCAGCAGTCCCAGCTCTGGGGCCAACGTCCTGACTTTC; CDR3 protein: CASSPSSGANVLTF
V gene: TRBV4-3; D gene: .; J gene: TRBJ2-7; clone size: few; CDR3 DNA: TGCGCCAGCAGCCGCTCTCCTACAGGGTCCGAGCAGTACTTC; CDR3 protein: CASSRSPTGSEQYF
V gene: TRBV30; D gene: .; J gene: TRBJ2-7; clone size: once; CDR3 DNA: TGTGCCTGGACGTCAGGGCAGGTTACCTACGAGCAGTACTTC; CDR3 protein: CAWTSGQVTYEQYF
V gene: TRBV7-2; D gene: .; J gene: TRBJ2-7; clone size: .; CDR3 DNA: TGTGCCAGCAGCTTAGCGCTTGGTGAGCTCTACGAGCAGTACTTC; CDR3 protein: CASSLALGELYEQYF
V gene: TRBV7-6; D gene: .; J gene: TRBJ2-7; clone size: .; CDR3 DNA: TGTGCCAGCAGCGGCCGGGTCTCCTACGAGCAGTACTTC; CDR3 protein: CASSGRVSYEQYF
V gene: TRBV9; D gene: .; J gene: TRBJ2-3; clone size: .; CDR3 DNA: TGTGCCAGCAGCACGACTAGTTCAGATACGCAGTATTTT; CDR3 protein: CASSTTSSDTQYF
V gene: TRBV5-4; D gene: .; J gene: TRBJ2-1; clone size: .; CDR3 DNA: TGTGCCAGCAGCTTCGCCAGAGACAATGAGCAGTTCTTC; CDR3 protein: CASSFARDNEQFF
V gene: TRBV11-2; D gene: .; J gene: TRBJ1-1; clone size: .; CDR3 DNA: TGTGCCAGCATACTTCAGTCTCCGGGACGGACTTTCTTT; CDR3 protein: CASILQSPGRTFF
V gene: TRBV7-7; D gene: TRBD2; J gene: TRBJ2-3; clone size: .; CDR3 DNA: TGTGCTAGCAGCTTGGGACTAACAGATACGCAGTATTTT; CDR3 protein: CASSLGLTDTQYF